This record covers a single T cell receptor beta chain. Its target is unknown. This sample is drawn from a study of lymphopenia after photon versus proton radiotherapy. Whole-study findings and limits: A bigger post-nadir fall in TCR diversity correlated inversely with survival time in deceased patients. Survival link was tested only in deceased patients; proton benefit remains a possibility. After lymphocyte nadir, photon-treated repertoires showed oligoclonal expansion, especially CD8+ Temra. Under photons, naive T cells and diversity fell while effector/memory populations rose.

Sequencing used immunoSEQ multiplex PCR; TCRdb keeps in-frame clones, though not all of them. Found here are about 3,300 clones, about 80% of them singletons; the top ten hold approximately 53%. This CDR3 comprises 14 residues. The germline CDR1 and CDR2 sequences are SGHTA and FQGNSA. This material consisted of peripheral blood, taken from a patient treated with proton-based radiotherapy. This chain connects TRBV7-2 to TRBJ2-5; D is unresolved. The DNA end favors TRBJ2-7, so the J call may be wrong. The sequence was obtained from a man older than 75 with esophageal cancer. CDR3 in amino acids: CATGLTSSPYEQYF. DNA of the CDR3: TGTGCCACCGGCCTTACGTCCTCACCCTACGAGCAGTACTTC.